Below, 9 T cell receptor beta chains from the same sample are listed, as sequenced in a study of blood T cell repertoires in COVID-19. Data came from immunoSEQ multiplex PCR; TCRdb stores just in-frame clones and leaves some out. Among 250,000 to 400,000 clones, approximately 89% were seen once, and the ten largest hold about 5.7%. Material: PBMCs or T cells enriched from blood (not recorded which). The receptor source for this set is a young woman who had recovered from COVID-19.

The count of this clone is one. The rearrangement joins TRBV7-2 to TRBJ2-7; 9 bases are shared with TRBD2. The CDR3 has 16 residues. V lost 5 bases to trimming and J lost 4 bases; unmatched junction nucleotides: 12. In germline, CDR1 is SGHTA, CDR2 FQGNSA. The CDR3 DNA reads TGTGCCAGCAGCGAACCGGGCGGGGGGGCCAGTTACGAGCAGTACTTC. Amino acid sequence: CASSEPGGGASYEQYF.

V usage is TRBV30 and J usage is TRBJ1-5; tentatively, D is TRBD1 (6 bases). The V gene's germline CDR1 is GTSNPN and CDR2 SVGIG (reference sequence). The CDR3 extends over 14 amino acids. V lost 3 bases to trimming and J lost 7 bases, with 16 bases between them. The CDR3 DNA follows: TGTGCCTGGAGACGAGGGGGGGATGGGCAGCCCCAGCATTTT. Translating gives CAWRRGGDGQPQHF.

This clone was seen a single time. The J gene is TRBJ1-1, the V gene TRBV6-4; the match to TRBD1 covers 8 bases. The CDR3 length is 15 residues. Germline loops: CDR1 MRHNA, CDR2 SNTAGT. V was clipped by 6 bases and J by 0 bases; unmatched bases: 6. In nucleotides, the CDR3 is TGTGCCAGCAGCGCAAGGACAGGGTTGAACACTGAAGCTTTCTTT. It translates to CASSARTGLNTEAFF.

A few counts support this clone. The same CDR3 is also encoded by other DNA sequences in this sample. The chain employs TRBV7-3 and TRBJ1-1; 7 bases fit TRBD1. The CDR3 length is 13 residues. In germline, CDR1 is SGHTA, CDR2 FQGTGA. The J segment lost 5 bases and the V segment lost 1 base, leaving 1 base of the junction unmatched. DNA for the CDR3: TGTGCCAGCAGCTTAAGACAGGGAACTGAAGCTTTCTTT. Translation: CASSLRQGTEAFF.

The sample holds one count of this clone. The chain couples TRBV11-3 to TRBJ2-3, with D tentatively TRBD2 (5 bases). Germline CDR1 SGHNT, CDR2 YENEEA. This CDR3 contains 15 residues. The V end was cut by 4 bases, the J end by 0 bases, with 11 bases between. CDR3 in DNA: TGTGCCAGCAGCTCGGACGGGGATAGCACAGATACGCAGTATTTT. Translating gives CASSSDGDSTDTQYF.

As to this clone: Other DNA variants within this sample encode the same CDR3. V usage is TRBV5-1 and J usage is TRBJ2-1; D possibly corresponds to TRBD1 (5 bases). The CDR3 runs 13 residues. The germline V gene encodes CDR1 SGHRS and CDR2 YFSETQ. V dropped 5 bases and J dropped 5 bases, with 11 bases sitting between them. CDR3 region: CASSLTGDNEQFF. The CDR3 DNA reads as TGCGCCAGCAGTTTAACAGGTGACAATGAGCAGTTCTTC.

The chain uses TRBV9 and TRBJ1-2; possible D gene TRBD1, 6 bases. Germline values: CDR1 SGDLS, CDR2 YYNGEE. V gave up 4 bases and J gave up 1 base, with 11 bases separating them. This CDR3 has 14 amino acids. This CDR3 is CASSHGQINYGYTF. CDR3 DNA: TGTGCCAGCAGCCACGGACAGATTAACTATGGCTACACCTTC.

Remarks on this clone: The CDR3 does not close with the conserved phenylalanine or tryptophan, likely indicating a read error. The DNA is left out, because the CDR3 cannot be placed on it with certainty; the CDR3 is given as TCRdb lists it. The chain carries TRBV7-8 and TRBJ1-2; TRBD1 is the table's D call and was not checked against the DNA. The CDR3 totals 12 residues, both ends included. The germline V gene encodes CDR1 SGHVS and CDR2 FQNEAQ. This CDR3 is CASSLRGGAFKV.

V gene TRBV7-3 combines with J gene TRBJ2-1; 7 bases line up with TRBD2. Germline V gives CDR1 SGHTA, CDR2 FQGTGA. V was pared by 2 bases and J by 8 bases, with 9 bases of the junction left unmatched. This CDR3 contains 15 residues. The CDR3 sequence: CASSLLPGGQDEQFF. CDR3 in DNA: TGTGCCAGCAGCTTATTACCGGGGGGTCAGGATGAGCAGTTCTTC.